These 22 T cell receptor beta chains came from one sample sequenced in a study of T cells after yellow fever vaccination. TCRdb processed the 5' RACE reads anew with MiXCR; each CDR3 protein has one entry. The data show tens of thousands of distinct CDR3 sequences, more than 5.5% seen once. Material: CD8+ T cells sorted from PBMCs, obtained around 5 days after the first yellow fever vaccination. The source of these receptors is a young man who received the YFV17D yellow fever vaccine.

There are many counts of this clonotype. The chain links TRBV2 to TRBJ2-2; possibly TRBD2 for D (7 bases). CDR3 size: 13 residues. Germline V gene data show CDR1 as SNHLY and CDR2 as FYNNEI. V lost 7 bases, J lost 6 bases, and 12 bases lay in between. CDR3 nucleotide sequence: TGTGCCAGCACGGGGGGCGCGTCCGGGGAGCTGTTTTTT. This sequence encodes CASTGGASGELFF.

This clonotype was counted only a few times. The V gene is TRBV7-9, the J gene TRBJ2-7; 7 bases fit TRBD1. Looked up from germline, CDR1 is SEHNR and CDR2 is FQNEAQ (reference sequence). The V gene end was trimmed by 5 bases and the J gene end by 7 bases; junction bases not matched to a gene: 2. The CDR3 runs 11 residues. The CDR3 spells CASSPDREQYF. CDR3 nucleotides: TGTGCCAGCAGCCCGGACAGGGAGCAGTACTTC.

This clonotype was recorded many times. The gene calls are TRBV4-1 and TRBJ2-3; D perhaps matches TRBD2 (7 bases). The length of the CDR3 is 16 residues. Trimming cost V 4 bases and J 2 bases, with 16 bases left between them. CDR1 and CDR2 from the germline V gene are MGHRA and YSYEKL. The CDR3 is CASSRWWGGLTDTQYF. The CDR3 DNA reads as TGCGCCAGCAGCCGTTGGTGGGGGGGGCTCACAGATACGCAGTATTTT.

This chain links TRBV3-1 with TRBJ2-7; no clear D gene. Germline CDR1 LGHDT, CDR2 YNNKEL (reference sequence). Deletions cut 1 base from V and 2 bases from J, with 9 bases between. CDR3 size: 14 residues. The CDR3 coding sequence is TGTGCCAGCAGCCAAGTTGGATTACCCTACGAGCAGTACGTC. Translated, it gives CASSQVGLPYEQYV.

This clonotype was counted only a few times. This chain joins TRBV6-2 or TRBV6-3 and TRBJ2-6, with D unresolved. Germline lookup yields CDR1 MNHEY and CDR2 SVGEGT. The CDR3 is 14 residues long. V gave up 5 bases and J gave up 2 bases, with 7 bases separating them. The CDR3 DNA sequence: TGTGCCAGCAGTCGAAGTCCTGGGGCCAACGTCCTGACTTTC. This sequence encodes CASSRSPGANVLTF.

This clonotype was detected a few times. V usage is TRBV5-1 and J usage is TRBJ2-7, with TRBD2 matching 9 bases. The ends lost 4 bases at V and 1 base at J; junction bases unmatched: 9. Germline V gene data show CDR1 as SGHRS and CDR2 as YFSETQ. The CDR3 sequence is 16 residues long. The CDR3 DNA reads as TGCGCCAGCAGCCCCACCAGCGGGGGGCCTTCCTACGAGCAGTACTTC. Amino acids: CASSPTSGGPSYEQYF.

There are many counts of this clonotype. V and J are TRBV4-1 and TRBJ2-6, with 10 nucleotides matching TRBD2. Unmatched junction bases numbered 8, after V lost 4 bases and J lost 2 bases. Germline V gene data show CDR1 as MGHRA and CDR2 as YSYEKL. The CDR3 spans 18 residues. The CDR3 loop reads CASSLVPGLATGANVLTF. CDR3 coding DNA: TGCGCCAGCAGCCTAGTACCGGGACTAGCGACTGGGGCCAACGTCCTGACTTTC.

This clonotype has at least ten counts. The chain links TRBV27 to TRBJ1-2; D perhaps matches TRBD1 (5 bases). This CDR3 is built from 15 residues. V lost 5 bases and J 8 bases, leaving 21 bases between the germline ends. Germline CDR1 is MNHEY and CDR2 is SMNVEV (reference sequence). The CDR3 sequence is CASSPSRQGAYGYTF. DNA for the CDR3: TGTGCCAGCAGTCCCTCCCGCCAGGGTGCCTACGGCTACACCTTC.

J is TRBJ2-1 and V is TRBV30; TRBD1 or TRBD2 may be the D gene (6 bases each). Per germline, CDR1 GTSNPN and CDR2 SVGIG (reference sequence). Trimming left V 0 bases short and J 3 bases short, with 15 bases between. The CDR3 covers 16 residues. The CDR3 sequence: CAWSVPGAPSYNEQFF. CDR3 DNA: TGTGCCTGGAGTGTACCGGGGGCACCCAGCTACAATGAGCAGTTCTTC.

J is TRBJ2-2 and V is TRBV6-5; 11 bases align to TRBD2. CDR3 length: 16 amino acids. V shed 4 bases and J 2 bases; nucleotides not matched to a gene: 3. The germline V gene encodes CDR1 MNHEY and CDR2 SVGAGI. As DNA, the CDR3 is TGTGCCAGCAGTTCTGGGACTAGCGGTAACACCGGGGAGCTGTTTTTT. Its translation: CASSSGTSGNTGELFF.

This rearrangement joins TRBV7-7 to TRBJ2-7; D possibly uses TRBD1 or TRBD2 (6 bases each). Trimming took off 1 base at V and 5 bases at J, with 9 bases between the two ends. Germline assignment: CDR1 SSHAT and CDR2 FNYEAQ (reference sequence). This CDR3 comprises 13 residues. In DNA form, the CDR3 reads TGTGCCAGCAGCTTAGTAGGGGGGAACGAGCAGTACTTC. Its protein is CASSLVGGNEQYF.

At least ten counts were recorded for this clonotype. The chain is built from TRBV10-3 and TRBJ2-7; 7 bases align to TRBD1. The CDR3 totals 19 residues. Germline CDR1 ENHRY, CDR2 SYGVKD. V shed 0 bases, J shed 5 bases, and the junction held 19 bases outside the gene matches. CDR3 amino acids: CAISESTRTRTGTSHEQYF. In DNA, the CDR3 is TGTGCCATCAGTGAGTCGACTCGGACTCGGACAGGAACGAGCCACGAGCAGTACTTC.

The gene calls are TRBV27 and TRBJ2-7; D unclear. This CDR3 is 13 amino acids long. Germline CDR1 reads MNHEY; CDR2 reads SMNVEV (reference sequence). The V end lost 4 bases, the J end lost 2 bases, and 9 bases lay between the germline ends. The CDR3 DNA reads as TGTGCCAGCAGTTCGTGGCAGCCCTACGAGCAGTACTTC. Amino acid sequence: CASSSWQPYEQYF.

This clonotype was seen a few times. This chain links TRBV11-3 with TRBJ2-7, with 11 bases matching TRBD2. Germline V lookup: CDR1 SGHNT, CDR2 YENEEA. With V trimmed by 4 bases and J by 2 bases, 4 bases remained unmatched. The CDR3 contains 15 residues. The CDR3 DNA follows: TGTGCCAGCAGCTCGGGACTAGCGGCGACCTACGAGCAGTACTTC. The encoded protein is CASSSGLAATYEQYF.

The V call is TRBV4-1, the J call TRBJ1-1; 9 bases align to TRBD1. Germline V gene lookup returns CDR1 MGHRA and CDR2 YSYEKL. This CDR3 comprises 15 residues. V was clipped by 4 bases and J by 4 bases; unmatched bases: 7. The CDR3 reads CASSPPTGGVTEAFF. As DNA, the CDR3 is TGCGCCAGCAGCCCCCCGACAGGGGGGGTCACTGAAGCTTTCTTT.

This chain joins TRBV5-4 and TRBJ2-1; D ambiguous. Between the trimmed V and J ends, which lost 6 bases and 0 bases, there was a span of 13 bases. Germline CDR1 and CDR2: SGHNT and YYREEE (reference sequence). This CDR3 has 15 residues. The CDR3, as DNA: TGTGCCAGCACCTCTACATCCAGCTCCTACAATGAGCAGTTCTTC. This codes for CASTSTSSSYNEQFF.

The chain couples TRBV5-1 to TRBJ2-7; 8 nucleotides match TRBD1. V lost 0 bases and J lost 1; bases outside the gene matches: 12. Germline CDR1 and CDR2: SGHRS and YFSETQ. The CDR3 covers 18 residues. The CDR3 loop is CASSLGIEAGGISYEQYF. In DNA form, the CDR3 reads TGCGCCAGCAGCTTGGGGATCGAGGCAGGGGGCATTTCCTACGAGCAGTACTTC.

This clonotype was seen a few times. This chain links TRBV6-1 with TRBJ2-7, with D possibly being TRBD1 or TRBD2 (7 bases each). Germline loops: CDR1 MNHNS, CDR2 SASEGT. V was trimmed by 6 bases and J by 4 bases, leaving 13 bases between them. There are 13 residues in the CDR3. The CDR3 nucleotides are TGTGCCAGCAGCCCAGGGGGGGGTTACGAGCAGTACGTC. It translates to CASSPGGGYEQYV.

The chain recombines TRBV29-1 with TRBJ2-2; 8 bases line up with TRBD1. Unmatched junction bases numbered 7, after V lost 4 bases and J lost 6 bases. This CDR3 spans 14 amino acids. Germline CDR1 is SQVTM and CDR2 is ANQGSEA. The CDR3 reads CSVVRQGRSGELFF. CDR3 sequence (DNA): TGCAGCGTTGTGCGACAGGGGAGGTCCGGGGAGCTGTTTTTT.

The chain combines TRBV4-2 with TRBJ2-6; TRBD1 or TRBD2 may be the D gene (5 bases each). Germline values: CDR1 LGHNA, CDR2 YNFKEQ. The V end lost 2 bases, the J end lost 4 bases, and 15 bases lay between the germline ends. This CDR3 has 17 amino acids. The CDR3 DNA is TGTGCCAGCAGCCAACCAGGGAGCCGAGCGGGGGCCAACGTCCTGACTTTC. This encodes CASSQPGSRAGANVLTF.

This clonotype showed up just a few times. The chain carries TRBV5-1 and TRBJ2-7; 8 positions agree with TRBD2. Trimming at V came to 0 bases and at J to 0 bases, leaving 11 bases not matched to a gene. CDR3 length equals 18 residues. Germline CDR1 SGHRS, CDR2 YFSETQ. CDR3 amino acids: CASSLDPTSGELSYEQYV. The CDR3 DNA reads as TGCGCCAGCAGCTTGGATCCAACTAGCGGTGAACTCTCCTACGAGCAGTACGTC.

The sample holds a few counts of this clonotype. The V gene is TRBV20-1, the J gene TRBJ2-7; D is possibly TRBD2 (6 bases). CDR3 length equals 12 residues. With 4 bases removed from V and 3 bases from J, the gap between germline ends came to 10 bases. Germline values: CDR1 DFQATT, CDR2 SNEGSKA (reference sequence). The CDR3 here is CSAMGRGYEQYF. CDR3 coding DNA: TGCAGTGCTATGGGGCGGGGCTACGAGCAGTACTTC.